This TCR delta chain was found in a study of gamma-delta chains in newborns, infants, children. Study-level background: Microbial exposure reportedly drives polyclonal innate γδ T cell expansion after birth.

Germline CDR1 is GEAIGNYY and CDR2 is EKD. The CDR3 spans 17 residues. Of note for this clone: A read error is likely here: a far larger clone is one base away. This sample includes further DNA sequences coding for the same CDR3.

TCRdb re-called clones from the reads using CATT. The sample has thousands of delta-chain clones, about 0.5% seen once. Sequencing used blood. The V call is TRDV2, the J call TRDJ3, with 11 bases fitting TRDD3. This clonotype was obtained from a child who was a newborn, infant or young child, either healthy, febrile or measles-vaccinated (not recorded which). This chain's CDR3 is CACDILGDNWDTRQMFF. CDR3 sequence (DNA): TGTGCCTGTGACATACTGGGGGATAACTGGGACACCCGGCAGATGTTTTTC.